The 2 T cell receptor beta chains presented below share a single source sample, sequenced in a study of OX40 agonist ivuxolimab in advanced cancers. Method: immunoSEQ multiplex PCR; TCRdb's copy keeps in-frame clones and lacks some. Of more than 30,000 clones listed, about three quarters are singletons. The material sequenced was CD4+ or CD8+ T cells sorted from blood, taken in a trial of the OX40 agonist ivuxolimab. These receptors originate from an adult with an advanced solid tumor such as melanoma, head and neck, liver or kidney cancer.

This chain uses TRBV6-5 with TRBJ2-7; 8 nucleotides match TRBD1. The CDR3 has 14 amino acids. V lost 7 bases, J lost 5 bases, and 10 bases stayed unmatched. Germline values: CDR1 MNHEY, CDR2 SVGAGI. CDR3: CASTPDRGRNEQYF. The CDR3 bases are TGTGCCAGCACCCCCGACAGGGGCCGAAACGAGCAGTACTTC.

This clone was seen a handful of times. The CDR3 spells CASSVASEWADTQYF. The DNA for the CDR3 is TGTGCCAGCAGCGTAGCTAGTGAATGGGCGGATACGCAGTATTTT. This chain joins TRBV9 and TRBJ2-3; D gene unclear. The V gene lost 0 bases and the J gene lost 6 bases, with 14 bases spanning the gap. CDR1 is SGDLS, CDR2 YYNGEE, per germline. This CDR3 has 15 residues.